The 7 T cell receptor beta chains below come from one sample, sequenced in a study of T cells in Graves' hyperthyroidism and ophthalmopathy. What was amplified from RNA transcripts were TCR beta CDR3 regions. TCR CDR3 regions were first amplified by RT-PCR with HTBI primers. TCRdb re-derived calls from the multiplex PCR reads in MiXCR, one entry per CDR3 protein. The sample includes some 300,000 distinct CDR3 sequences, about 13% of them seen just once. The sample comprised blood. These receptors were collected from a woman aged 40 to 50 with Graves' hyperthyroidism.

This clonotype was seen more than once but under ten times. The CDR3 end shows no conserved phenylalanine or tryptophan, and so a read error is likely. The V call is TRBV7-8, the J call TRBJ2-7; 9 bases are a match to TRBD2. The V and J ends lost 6 bases and 4 bases, in that order; junction bases with no gene match: 4. The CDR3 runs 13 residues. Germline V CDR1 and CDR2: SGHVS, FQNEAQ. The CDR3 sequence is CASRRTSEYEQYL. The CDR3 DNA reads as TGTGCCAGCAGGCGGACTAGCGAGTACGAGCAGTACCTC.

V and J are TRBV30 and TRBJ1-2; a weak D match, TRBD1 (6 bases). V was cut by 0 bases and J by 4 bases, with 27 bases left in between. This CDR3 contains 19 residues. The V gene's germline CDR1 is GTSNPN and CDR2 SVGIG (reference sequence). The CDR3 here is CAWSVLGRPAGAIFYGYTF. CDR3 sequence (DNA): TGTGCCTGGAGTGTATTAGGCCGCCCGGCAGGGGCAATTTTCTATGGCTACACCTTC.

This clonotype was seen a handful of times. The chain couples TRBV10-3 to TRBJ2-5; TRBD1 matches 11 bases. CDR1 is ENHRY and CDR2 is SYGVKD in the germline V gene. The CDR3 contains 14 residues. V was pared by 7 bases and J by 4 bases, with 5 bases of the junction left unmatched. The chain's CDR3 is CAITSGTGGETQYF. The CDR3 DNA sequence: TGTGCCATCACCTCCGGGACAGGGGGAGAGACCCAGTACTTC.

This clonotype was picked up a small number of times. This chain links TRBV5-4 with TRBJ2-7; no definite D call. The V gene's germline CDR1 is SGHNT and CDR2 YYREEE (reference sequence). The CDR3 is 13 amino acids. V dropped 2 bases and J dropped 6 bases, with 12 bases sitting between them. The CDR3, as DNA: TGTGCCAGCAGCTTTTTCGCCGTCTCCGAGCAGTACTTC. It specifies CASSFFAVSEQYF.

The chain uses TRBV7-9 and TRBJ1-6, with TRBD1 as a possible D gene (5 bases). The ends were cut back, 8 bases at V and 8 bases at J, with 16 bases in the middle. The CDR3 spans 14 residues. Germline values: CDR1 SEHNR, CDR2 FQNEAQ (reference sequence). DNA for the CDR3: TGTGCCAGCGGCCCGACAGTGTCAGATTCACCCCTCCACTTT. Protein: CASGPTVSDSPLHF.

This clonotype was observed a handful of times. The rearrangement links TRBV2 to TRBJ1-4; the D is unclear. The CDR3 length is 13 residues. V was clipped by 4 bases and J by 0 bases, with 3 bases between them. Germline V gene data show CDR1 as SNHLY and CDR2 as FYNNEI. The CDR3 reads CASSGSTNEKLFF. In nucleotides, the CDR3 is TGTGCCAGCAGTGGATCAACTAATGAAAAACTGTTTTTT.

This clonotype was observed a few times. The chain uses TRBV19 and TRBJ2-7; no clear D gene. CDR3 length: 14 amino acids. Looked up from germline, CDR1 is LNHDA and CDR2 is SQIVND (reference sequence). V shed 1 base and J shed 4 bases, with 11 bases lying between them. The CDR3 loop is CASSIGLTAYEQYF. The DNA of the CDR3 is TGTGCCAGTAGTATAGGATTAACAGCTTACGAGCAGTACTTC.